This entry features one TCR beta chain sequence. Time point denoted: baseline, week 1 (first vaccination visit). Treatment in this sample: pre-vaccination baseline after standard-of-care therapy. Those who donated had recent WHO grade 3 or 4 IDH1-mutant, ATRX-lost astrocytomas. Germline-derived CDR1 and CDR2 are MNHEY and SVGAGI. Trimming took off 5 bases at V and 4 bases at J, with 12 bases between the two ends. The CDR3 totals 14 residues. This record belongs to a study of a mutant IDH1 vaccine in newly diagnosed glioma. Overall study context: Most patients had radiochemotherapy with temozolomide before enrollment; others had one alone.

TCRdb's table, derived via immunoSEQ multiplex PCR, lists solely in-frame clones and lacks some. The sample carries tens of thousands of clones, 82% recorded once. This TCR was sampled from a man aged 25-45 years with glioma. The rearrangement joins TRBV6-5 to TRBJ1-5; D possibly corresponds to TRBD1 (6 bases). This specimen consisted of PBMCs, obtained from a glioma patient treated with radiotherapy, temozolomide or both. The CDR3 nucleotides are TGTGCCAGCAGTCCGAGACAGGCAAATCAGCCCCAGCATTTT. Protein product: CASSPRQANQPQHF.